This T cell receptor (beta chain) was recovered during a study of cytomegalovirus exposure and HLA in healthy donors. In the study overall: Of some 400 genotyped donors, approximately 80% clustered with self-reported Caucasian donors.

The study ran its PCR with 60 Vbeta and 13 Jbeta primers. Clones were sequenced by immunoSEQ multiplex PCR, and TCRdb holds only the in-frame ones, with some missing. The data contain approximately 110,000 clones, approximately 78% of them singletons. The CDR3 is made up of 16 amino acids. J was trimmed by 2 bases and V by 5 bases; bases with no gene match: 7. Germline V gene sequence: CDR1 SGHVS, CDR2 FQNEAQ. This chain connects TRBV7-8 to TRBJ2-3; 10 bases agree with TRBD2. Sequenced input: PBMCs. The sequence was collected from a woman aged 40 to 50 in good health and CMV-seropositive. Here the CDR3 reads CASSVGLAETTDTQYF. In DNA form, the CDR3 reads TGTGCCAGCAGCGTAGGACTAGCGGAGACCACAGATACGCAGTATTTT. The variable domain in full, completed from reference TRBV7-8 and TRBJ2-3, reads GAGVSQSPRYKVAKRGQDVALRCDPISGHVSLFWYQQALGQGPEFLTYFQNEAQLDKSGLPSDRFFAERPEGSVSTLKIQRTQQEDSAVYLCASSVGLAETTDTQYFGPGTRLTVL.